One sample yielded the 6 T cell receptor beta chains listed below, sequenced in a study of cytomegalovirus exposure and HLA in healthy donors. PCR used 60 Vbeta primers and 13 Jbeta primers. The protocol was immunoSEQ multiplex PCR, while the TCRdb copy is restricted to in-frame clones and leaves out a portion. The repertoire table contains 200,000 to 250,000 clones. Specimen: PBMCs. Source of these receptors: a girl aged 2-9 years in good health and CMV-seropositive.

The chain has TRBV9 and TRBJ2-7; the D gene is possibly TRBD2 (5 bases). This CDR3 region has 15 residues. Germline lookup yields CDR1 SGDLS and CDR2 YYNGEE. V dropped 0 bases and J dropped 8 bases, with 18 bases sitting between them. The CDR3 DNA is TGTGCCAGCAGCGTAGATGTCGCGGGCGGAGGACAGCAGTACTTC. Its protein product is CASSVDVAGGGQQYF.

The chain has TRBV29-1 and TRBJ2-7; possible D gene TRBD2, 6 bases. This CDR3 is 15 amino acids long. Trimming left V 2 bases short and J 1 base short, with 15 bases between. Germline-derived CDR1 and CDR2 are SQVTM and ANQGSEA. The CDR3 reads CSVERRDSYSYEQYF. DNA of the CDR3: TGCAGCGTTGAAAGGCGGGACTCCTATTCCTACGAGCAGTACTTC.

V usage is TRBV27 and J usage is TRBJ1-1; D may be TRBD1 (6 bases). The CDR3 sequence is 15 residues long. The germline gives CDR1 MNHEY, CDR2 SMNVEV (reference sequence). Trimming pared 6 bases from V and 2 bases from J, leaving 16 bases between. The CDR3 here is CASSVRGPVNTEAFF. The CDR3 DNA reads as TGTGCCAGCAGCGTCAGGGGCCCGGTAAACACTGAAGCTTTCTTT.

The gene calls are TRBV19 and TRBJ2-3; tentatively, D is TRBD2 (5 bases). The CDR3 covers 16 residues. The germline gives CDR1 LNHDA, CDR2 SQIVND (reference sequence). V lost 3 bases and J 1 base, leaving 14 bases between the germline ends. CDR3 DNA sequence: TGTGCCAGTAGTATCGATGAGGGAGTCGGCACAGATACGCAGTATTTT. Translation: CASSIDEGVGTDTQYF.

CDR3 DNA: TGCGCCAGCAGCTTGGATGGGCAGGGGCCTCGAGGGGAGCAGTACTTC. It encodes CASSLDGQGPRGEQYF. J is TRBJ2-7 and V is TRBV5-1, with TRBD1 as a possible D gene (6 bases). This CDR3 has 16 residues. The V gene's germline CDR1 is SGHRS and CDR2 YFSETQ. With 0 bases removed from V and 7 bases from J, the gap between germline ends came to 20 bases.

J is TRBJ2-1 and V is TRBV9, with a possible D match to TRBD1 (6 bases). Trimming stripped 0 bases from V and 12 bases from J, with 19 bases between. The CDR3 is 15 residues long. Germline assignment: CDR1 SGDLS and CDR2 YYNGEE. CDR3 region: CASSVAPGGGGSQFF. CDR3 DNA sequence: TGTGCCAGCAGCGTAGCGCCCGGTGGGGGCGGGTCGCAGTTCTTC.